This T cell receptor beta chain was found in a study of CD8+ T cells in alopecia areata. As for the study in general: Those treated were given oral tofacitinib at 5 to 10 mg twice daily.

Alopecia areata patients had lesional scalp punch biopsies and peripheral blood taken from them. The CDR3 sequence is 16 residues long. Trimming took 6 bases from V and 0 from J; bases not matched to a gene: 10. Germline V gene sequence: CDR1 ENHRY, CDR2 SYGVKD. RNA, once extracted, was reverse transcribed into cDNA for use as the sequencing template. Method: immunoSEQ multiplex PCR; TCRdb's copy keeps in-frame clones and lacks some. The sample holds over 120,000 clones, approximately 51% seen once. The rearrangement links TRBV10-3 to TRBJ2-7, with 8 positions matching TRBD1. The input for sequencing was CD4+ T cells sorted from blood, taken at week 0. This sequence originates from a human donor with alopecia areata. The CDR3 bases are TGTGCCATCAGGAGCCCAGGGGGCGGGGCCTCCTACGAGCAGTACTTC. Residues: CAIRSPGGGASYEQYF.